This entry is about one T cell receptor beta chain. This clonotype showed up just a few times. The clone's antigen remains unknown. Nothing much larger sits one base from this clone, and base qualities are not available. The record originates from a study of glioma-infiltrating T cells (TCRdb year 2016). Some background on the complete study: The study sequenced TCR alpha- and beta-chain repertoires from glioma tissue, from non-neoplastic brain tissue and from matched peripheral blood mononuclear cells. To measure divergence between tissue and blood T-cell populations, each tissue-infiltrating repertoire was compared with the peripheral blood repertoire of the same patient. Three low-grade glioma patients, 7 to 9 primary glioblastoma patients and three non-glioma patients contributing non-neoplastic brain tissue were included in the paired cohort. Overall study results and their limits: VJ-independent divergence between tissue and blood was below expectation in non-neoplastic patients but above expectation in all gliomas, especially low-grade gliomas. Group comparisons were based on small numbers of patients: three non-neoplastic, three low-grade glioma and several glioblastoma patients. Very few CDR3 sequences were shared between tissue and blood, attributed to high CDR3 diversity and limited sampling.

TCR alpha and beta CDR3 regions were amplified with the iRepertoire nested amplicon-rescue multiplex PCR (arm-PCR) platform from RNA. For one-step reverse transcription and amplification, about 85-450 ng of tissue mRNA or PBMC total RNA was used as input. Following bead purification, Illumina adapters were added by a secondary multiplex PCR, and libraries between 200 and 400 bp were gel-purified. Demultiplexing relied on internal 6-nucleotide barcodes carried by the libraries. Sequencing of the libraries was done on an Illumina MiSeq using 2x220 or 2x250 nucleotide paired-end reads. On the authors' methods: Paired reads were merged using FLASH 1.2.11 and aligned with BWA-MEM to the GRCh37 human genome, and TRA and TRB reads were then extracted. An IMGT-derived reference of cassette sequences and CDR3 motifs, with pseudogenes included, was used for V and J assignment. Three-frame translation of reads was performed, and productive CDR3s were defined as those with a C...FGXG motif and no stop codons. Unique combinations of V-J cassette pair and CDR3 amino acid sequence were defined as clonotypes. Filtering of reads was based on Hamming distance, with the threshold set by the sequence error rate of each sample in mapped regions. TCRdb applied fastp at Q25 and MiXCR to the public reads, then kept only in-frame beta chains. One record per CDR3 amino acid sequence lists the most common genes and DNA. Clone size and V and J calls follow TCRdb, not the original study. Recorded for this sample are under 200,000 distinct CDR3 sequences; around 40% of them occurred a single time. 5% to 5.5% of the sample lies in the top ten.

Relative to germline, V is 4 bases shorter and J is 1 base shorter, with 10 bases between their ends. The CDR3 spans 14 residues, from the cysteine through the phenylalanine. Only the CDR3 portion is preserved as DNA: 42 bases, with reading frame beginning at the first base. CDR1 and CDR2 are read off the germline V gene as MNHEY and SVGAGI. This TCR was recovered from a human donor with low-grade glioma or glioblastoma, undergoing nonglioma brain surgery, or in good health (not recorded which). Source material: glioma tissue, nonneoplastic brain tissue, or PBMCs (not recorded which). The V and J segments used are TRBV6-5 and TRBJ1-1; the D gene assignment is ambiguous. The CDR3 protein: CASSSTGKNTEAFF. The sequenced DNA: TGTGCCAGCAGTTCGACGGGAAAGAACACTGAAGCTTTCTTT.